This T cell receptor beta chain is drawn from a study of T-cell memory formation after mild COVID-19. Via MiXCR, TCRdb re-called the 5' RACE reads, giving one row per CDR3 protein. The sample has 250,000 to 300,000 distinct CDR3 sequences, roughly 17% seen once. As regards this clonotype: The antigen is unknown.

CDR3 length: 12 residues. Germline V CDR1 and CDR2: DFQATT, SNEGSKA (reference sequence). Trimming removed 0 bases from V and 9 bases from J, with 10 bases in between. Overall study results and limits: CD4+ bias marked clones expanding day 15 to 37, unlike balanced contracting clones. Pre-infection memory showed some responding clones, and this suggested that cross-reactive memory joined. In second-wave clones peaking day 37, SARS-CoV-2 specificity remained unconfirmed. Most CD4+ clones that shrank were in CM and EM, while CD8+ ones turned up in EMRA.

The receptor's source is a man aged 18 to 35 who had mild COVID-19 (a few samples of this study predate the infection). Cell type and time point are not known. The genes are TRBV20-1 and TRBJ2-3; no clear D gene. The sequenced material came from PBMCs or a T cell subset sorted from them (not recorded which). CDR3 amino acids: CSARDRGVTQYF. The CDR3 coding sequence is TGCAGTGCTAGAGACCGAGGCGTCACGCAGTATTTT.